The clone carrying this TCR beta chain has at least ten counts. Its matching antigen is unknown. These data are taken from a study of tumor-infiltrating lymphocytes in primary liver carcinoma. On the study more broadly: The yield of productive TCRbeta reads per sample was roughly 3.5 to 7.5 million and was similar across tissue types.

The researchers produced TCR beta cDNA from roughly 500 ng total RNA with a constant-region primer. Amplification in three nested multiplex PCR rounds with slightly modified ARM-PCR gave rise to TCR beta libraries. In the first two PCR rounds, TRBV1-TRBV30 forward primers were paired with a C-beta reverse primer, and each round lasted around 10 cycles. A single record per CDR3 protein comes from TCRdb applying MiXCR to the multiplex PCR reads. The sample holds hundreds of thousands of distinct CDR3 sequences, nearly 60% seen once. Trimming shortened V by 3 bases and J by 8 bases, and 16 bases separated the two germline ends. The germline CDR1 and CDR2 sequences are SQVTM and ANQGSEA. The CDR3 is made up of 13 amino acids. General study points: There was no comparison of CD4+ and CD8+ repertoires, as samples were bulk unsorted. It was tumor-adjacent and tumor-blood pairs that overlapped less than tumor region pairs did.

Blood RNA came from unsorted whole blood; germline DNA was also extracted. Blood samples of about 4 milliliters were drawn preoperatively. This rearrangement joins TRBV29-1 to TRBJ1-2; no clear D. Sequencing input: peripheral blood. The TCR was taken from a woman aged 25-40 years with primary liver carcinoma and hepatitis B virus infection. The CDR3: CSVEGAAVTGYTF. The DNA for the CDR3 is TGCAGCGTTGAGGGAGCCGCCGTGACCGGCTACACCTTC.